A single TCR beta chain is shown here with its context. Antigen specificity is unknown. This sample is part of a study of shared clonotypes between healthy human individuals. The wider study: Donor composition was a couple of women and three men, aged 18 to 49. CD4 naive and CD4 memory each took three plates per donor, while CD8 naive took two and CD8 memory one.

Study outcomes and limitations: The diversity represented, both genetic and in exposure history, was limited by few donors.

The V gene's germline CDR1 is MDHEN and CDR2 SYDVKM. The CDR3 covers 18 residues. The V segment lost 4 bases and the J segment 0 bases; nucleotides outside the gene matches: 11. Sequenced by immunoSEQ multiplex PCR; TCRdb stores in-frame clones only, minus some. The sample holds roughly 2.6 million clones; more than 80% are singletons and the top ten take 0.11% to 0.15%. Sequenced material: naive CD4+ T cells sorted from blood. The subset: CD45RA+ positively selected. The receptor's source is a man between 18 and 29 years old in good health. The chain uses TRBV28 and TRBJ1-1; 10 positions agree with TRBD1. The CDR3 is CASSSPTGTGVMNTEAFF. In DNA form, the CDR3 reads TGTGCCAGCAGTTCACCCACCGGGACAGGGGTCATGAACACTGAAGCTTTCTTT. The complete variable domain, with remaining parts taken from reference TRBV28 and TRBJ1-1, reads DVKVTQSSRYLVKRTGEKVFLECVQDMDHENMFWYRQDPGLGLRLIYFSYDVKMKEKGDIPEGYSVSREKKERFSLILESASTNQTSMYLCASSSPTGTGVMNTEAFFGQGTRLTVV.